The T cell receptor (beta chain) described here comes from a study of PD-1 blockade in classical Hodgkin lymphoma. Study at large: Treatment was intravenous nivolumab, 3 mg/kg every 2 weeks, until progression.

Each patient experienced a relapse that followed autologous stem cell transplantation, and brentuximab vedotin exposure varied. Magnetic negative selection of thawed PBMCs was the method by which CD4+ T cells were purified. Points from the study as a whole: Complete responders possessed baseline diversity comparable to newly diagnosed patients. After ASCT, patients who started nivolumab under 1 year later were excluded. Newly diagnosed patients reportedly had lower baseline TCR diversity than healthy donors.

TCRdb keeps only in-frame clones here, not all; method: immunoSEQ multiplex PCR. Among approximately 17,000 clones listed, 70% to 90% were seen once. The CDR3 is 13 amino acids. V lost 0 bases to trimming and J lost 0 bases, with 3 bases between them. Germline V CDR1 and CDR2: SGHRS, YFSETQ. A word on this clone: Its target is not known.

This receptor was obtained from a human donor with classical Hodgkin lymphoma. This sequence joins TRBV5-1 and TRBJ1-1; D uncertain. This material consisted of CD4+ T cells from blood, taken at baseline. The CDR3 is CASSLDLNTEAFF. CDR3 DNA sequence: TGCGCCAGCAGCTTGGACCTGAACACTGAAGCTTTCTTT.